These 27 T cell receptor beta chains came from one sample sequenced in a study of blood T cells in healthy people across ages. Using a J-beta primer mix together with a sample-barcoded 5' primer, a second PCR was run for about 7 to 12 cycles. TCRdb used MiXCR to reprocess the 5' RACE reads, holding one entry per CDR3 protein. The sample includes some 1.1 million distinct CDR3 sequences, about two fifths of them seen just once. Sequenced: blood. Receptors originate from a man aged 18 to 30 in good health.

This clonotype appeared once. This sequence joins TRBV7-2 and TRBJ1-1, with D unresolved. This CDR3 is 14 amino acids long. Trimming removed 5 bases at V and 3 bases at J, with 13 bases between. Germline V gene sequence: CDR1 SGHTA, CDR2 FQGNSA. The DNA of the CDR3 is TGTGCCAGCAGCCCCGACGGGGAGGACACTGAAGCTTTCTTT. Translated, it gives CASSPDGEDTEAFF. Full variable domain (missing parts from reference TRBV7-2 and TRBJ1-1): GAGVSQSPSNKVTEKGKDVELRCDPISGHTALYWYRQSLGQGLEFLIYFQGNSAPDKSGLPSDRFSAERTGGSVSTLTIQRTQQEDSAVYLCASSPDGEDTEAFFGQGTRLTVV.

The gene calls are TRBV11-2 and TRBJ2-7, with no clear D. V was cut by 7 bases and J by 7 bases, with 11 bases left in between. The CDR3 is 11 amino acids. Germline loops: CDR1 SGHAT, CDR2 FQNNGV. The CDR3 DNA sequence: TGTGCCAGCAAGCAGGACGATGAGCAGTACTTC. It is translated as CASKQDDEQYF.

The DNA of the CDR3 is TGCAGTGCTAGAGAGCAACTTACTAGCGGGGGCTACAATGAGCAGTTCTTC. Translation: CSAREQLTSGGYNEQFF. This sequence joins TRBV20-1 and TRBJ2-1, with 11 bases matching TRBD2. This CDR3 comprises 17 residues. V gave up 0 bases and J gave up 3 bases; unmatched junction bases: 7. The germline CDR1 and CDR2 sequences are DFQATT and SNEGSKA (reference sequence).

The chain combines TRBV27 with TRBJ2-4; D is unclear. V lost 6 bases and J 5 bases, leaving 11 bases between the germline ends. Germline CDR1 and CDR2: MNHEY and SMNVEV (reference sequence). This CDR3 contains 13 residues. In DNA, the CDR3 is TGTGCCAGCAGATTTGGGCAGCAAAACATTCAGTACTTC. Its protein product is CASRFGQQNIQYF.

Notes on this clonotype: One junction end does not reproduce the germline sequence, and a read error may be involved. The gene calls are TRBV12-3 or TRBV12-4 and TRBJ1-4; D unresolved. The CDR3 extends over 13 amino acids. CDR3 region: CTSSPMSNEKLFF. As DNA, the CDR3 is TGTACCAGCAGTCCGATGAGTAATGAAAAACTGTTTTTT.

This clonotype was counted between two and nine times. This chain uses TRBV20-1 with TRBJ2-1; D unclear. This CDR3 has 12 residues. The germline V gene has CDR1 DFQATT and CDR2 SNEGSKA (reference sequence). V was pared by 4 bases and J by 8 bases, with 12 bases between. The CDR3 DNA is TGCAGTGCTACCCAACTCAAGCATGAGCAGTTCTTC. Its protein product is CSATQLKHEQFF.

This chain uses TRBV27 with TRBJ2-2; D not resolved. The length of the CDR3 is 14 residues. In germline, CDR1 is MNHEY, CDR2 SMNVEV (reference sequence). V lost 6 bases and J lost 5, with 13 bases in between. CDR3 amino acids: CASSPTVGTGELFF. The CDR3 nucleotides are TGTGCCAGCAGCCCAACAGTGGGTACCGGGGAGCTGTTTTTT.

CDR3 residues: CSASQDELGYEQYF. In DNA, the CDR3 is TGCAGTGCTAGCCAGGACGAGCTCGGCTACGAGCAGTACTTC. The V call is TRBV20-1, the J call TRBJ2-7; D gene ambiguous. CDR1 is DFQATT and CDR2 is SNEGSKA in the germline V gene (reference sequence). The CDR3 extends over 14 amino acids. V lost 3 bases and J lost 3, with 15 bases in between.

This clonotype has only a few counts. The chain joins TRBV12-3 or TRBV12-4 to TRBJ1-6, with a weak D call TRBD1 (5 bases). This CDR3 has 14 residues. V dropped 2 bases and J dropped 10 bases, with 12 bases sitting between them. CDR3: CASSLQDTKSPLHF. The CDR3 DNA sequence: TGTGCCAGCAGTTTACAGGACACAAAATCACCCCTCCACTTT.

This chain joins TRBV20-1 and TRBJ1-2; the D is unclear. Per germline, CDR1 DFQATT and CDR2 SNEGSKA (reference sequence). Between the trimmed V and J ends, which lost 2 bases and 6 bases, there was a span of 16 bases. This CDR3 comprises 14 residues. The CDR3 DNA follows: TGCAGTGCTAGAAACCCACCTAACAAGCATGGCTACACCTTC. Translated, it gives CSARNPPNKHGYTF.

This clonotype was seen many times. The genes are TRBV6-5 and TRBJ2-7; D may be TRBD1 (5 bases). CDR3 length: 14 residues. Per germline, CDR1 MNHEY and CDR2 SVGAGI. V lost 2 bases to trimming and J lost 0 bases, with 8 bases between them. The CDR3 loop is CASSYGQGSYEQYF. Here the CDR3 DNA reads TGTGCCAGCAGTTACGGGCAGGGCTCCTACGAGCAGTACTTC.

With respect to this clonotype: A read error may produce the germline difference seen at one junction end. V gene TRBV7-2 combines with J gene TRBJ2-5, with D perhaps matching TRBD2 (5 bases). This CDR3 has 13 amino acids. Germline V CDR1 and CDR2: SGHTA, FQGNSA. CDR3: CASSLGSVETRYF. CDR3 nucleotide sequence: TGTGCCAGCAGCTTAGGTAGCGTGGAGACCCGGTACTTC.

This clonotype was seen a handful of times. V gene TRBV20-1 combines with J gene TRBJ1-2; TRBD1 is a possible D gene (6 bases). Germline values: CDR1 DFQATT, CDR2 SNEGSKA (reference sequence). Trimming left V 6 bases short and J 4 bases short, with 21 bases between. The CDR3 has 15 residues. The CDR3 coding sequence is TGCAGTGCGAGCCCACAGGGAGGTTCTGGCTATGGCTACACCTTC. Protein: CSASPQGGSGYGYTF.

This clonotype was recorded a few times. The chain links TRBV5-5 to TRBJ2-7; perhaps TRBD1 as D (6 bases). Per germline, CDR1 SGHKS and CDR2 YYEKEE (reference sequence). The CDR3 covers 16 residues. V lost 3 bases and J lost 0, with 16 bases in between. The CDR3, as DNA: TGTGCCAGCAGCTCCGCGACAGGCTTTAGCTCCTACGAGCAGTACTTC. Protein product: CASSSATGFSSYEQYF.

Only a few counts were recorded for this clonotype. At one of its ends the junction is not consistent with the germline gene, which may arise from a read error. The CDR3 coding sequence is TGCAGCGTTAAAGAGGGCCGAGGCAATCAGCCCCAGCATTTT. Amino acids: CSVKEGRGNQPQHF. J is TRBJ1-5 and V is TRBV29-1, with D unresolved. From germline, CDR1 is SQVTM and CDR2 ANQGSEA. The CDR3 sequence is 14 residues long.

This clonotype was observed many times. The chain uses TRBV29-1 and TRBJ2-3, with D perhaps given as TRBD1 or TRBD2 (5 bases each). Trimming left V 6 bases short and J 2 bases short, with 18 bases between. The CDR3 runs 15 residues. Germline lookup yields CDR1 SQVTM and CDR2 ANQGSEA. CDR3 residues: CSVAMGREVTDTQYF. CDR3 sequence (DNA): TGCAGCGTCGCGATGGGACGGGAAGTCACAGATACGCAGTATTTT.

V usage is TRBV7-3 and J usage is TRBJ2-3; a weak D match, TRBD1 (6 bases). V was pared by 2 bases and J by 5 bases, with 11 bases between. CDR3 length: 14 amino acids. CDR1 is SGHTA and CDR2 is FQGTGA in the germline V gene. The CDR3 DNA is TGTGCCAGCAGCTTATCAGGGGAAGGAGATACGCAGTATTTT. It translates to CASSLSGEGDTQYF. Filled out from reference TRBV7-3 and TRBJ2-3, the complete variable domain reads GAGVSQTPSNKVTEKGKYVELRCDPISGHTALYWYRQSLGQGPEFLIYFQGTGAADDSGLPNDRFFAVRPEGSVSTLKIQRTERGDSAVYLCASSLSGEGDTQYFGPGTRLTVL.

This clonotype was recorded a few times. V is TRBV12-3 or TRBV12-4 and J is TRBJ2-5; TRBD1 aligns across 8 bases. This CDR3 has 16 residues. V lost 4 bases to trimming and J lost 0 bases; unmatched junction nucleotides: 7. CDR3 bases: TGTGCCAGCAGTTCCCCGGACAGGGCGTACCAAGAGACCCAGTACTTC. Translated: CASSSPDRAYQETQYF.

This clonotype was observed a handful of times. A junction end diverges from the germline sequence, so it may reflect a read error. V is TRBV29-1 and J is TRBJ2-7; D perhaps matches TRBD2 (6 bases). The CDR3 has 16 residues. Germline CDR1 and CDR2: SQVTM and ANQGSEA. The CDR3 sequence: CNVEDSRVGGSYEQYF. In nucleotides, the CDR3 is TGCAACGTTGAAGACTCCCGAGTGGGGGGCTCCTACGAGCAGTACTTC.

This clonotype was counted a few times. V gene TRBV7-3 combines with J gene TRBJ2-3; 9 bases agree with TRBD1. Germline CDR1 is SGHTA and CDR2 is FQGTGA. The V and J ends lost 4 bases and 2 bases, in that order; junction bases with no gene match: 4. The CDR3 sequence is 15 residues long. Written as DNA, the CDR3 is TGTGCCAGCAGCTCCGGGACAGGGAACACAGATACGCAGTATTTT. It codes for CASSSGTGNTDTQYF.

This clonotype was seen more than once but under ten times. J is TRBJ2-7 and V is TRBV6-5, with TRBD1 identical over 7 bases. CDR3 size: 14 residues. Germline CDR1 and CDR2: MNHEY and SVGAGI. With V trimmed by 7 bases and J by 2 bases, 8 bases remained unmatched. The chain's CDR3 is CASIDRERAYEQYF. The CDR3 DNA sequence: TGTGCCAGCATCGACAGGGAGAGAGCCTACGAGCAGTACTTC.

This clonotype was seen more than once but under ten times. The chain uses TRBV20-1 and TRBJ1-1; the D is unclear. This CDR3 region has 12 residues. CDR1 and CDR2 from the germline V gene are DFQATT and SNEGSKA (reference sequence). Deletions cut 3 bases from V and 4 bases from J, with 9 bases between. CDR3 loop: CSASHLVTEAFF. The DNA of the CDR3 is TGCAGTGCTAGTCATTTGGTCACTGAAGCTTTCTTT.

There are a few counts of this clonotype. V is TRBV4-2 and J is TRBJ2-3, with D unresolved. CDR1 is LGHNA, CDR2 YNFKEQ, per germline. V shed 5 bases and J shed 4 bases, with 10 bases lying between them. This CDR3 is 13 amino acids long. In DNA form, the CDR3 reads TGTGCCAGCAGCTCCCCCTCCTCAGATACGCAGTATTTT. Its translation is CASSSPSSDTQYF.

This clonotype showed up just a few times. The germline gene is not matched at one end of the junction; a read error may be the cause. The V call is TRBV7-9, the J call TRBJ2-1, with TRBD2 matching over 8 bases. The CDR3 runs 15 residues. Looked up from germline, CDR1 is SEHNR and CDR2 is FQNEAQ (reference sequence). The CDR3 here is CVSSHSWLAGNEQFF. In DNA form, the CDR3 reads TGTGTCAGCAGCCATAGTTGGCTAGCGGGTAATGAGCAGTTCTTC.

This chain uses TRBV28 with TRBJ2-3, with 11 nucleotides matching TRBD2. Looked up from germline, CDR1 is MDHEN and CDR2 is SYDVKM. This CDR3 contains 16 residues. With V trimmed by 5 bases and J by 0 bases, 4 bases remained unmatched. CDR3 nucleotide sequence: TGTGCCAGCAGTACGGGACTAGCGGCTAGCACAGATACGCAGTATTTT. Translated, it gives CASSTGLAASTDTQYF.

Points on this clonotype: Being one base from a much bigger clone, this may be a read error. The chain uses TRBV6-4 and TRBJ2-1; TRBD2 is a possible D gene (5 bases). V was pared by 3 bases and J by 1 base, with 10 bases between. In germline, CDR1 is MRHNA, CDR2 SNTAGT. The CDR3 covers 15 residues. CDR3 protein: CASSERVNSYNEQFF. CDR3 nucleotides: TGTGCCAGCAGTGAGAGGGTGAATTCCTACAATGAGCAGTTCTTC.

This rearrangement joins TRBV20-1 to TRBJ2-5, with a weak D call TRBD2 (5 bases). The end of the DNA fits TRBJ2-7 better, so the J call may be wrong. CDR1 DFQATT and CDR2 SNEGSKA come from the germline V gene (reference sequence). This CDR3 spans 15 amino acids. This CDR3 is CSARRLEGNLYEQYF. The CDR3 region has the DNA TGCAGTGCCCGCCGACTTGAGGGTAATCTCTACGAGCAGTACTTC.